A selection of T cell receptor beta chains follows, all from one sample in a study of T cell repertoires in cytomegalovirus infection. TCRdb re-analysed the reads in MiXCR, keeping a single row per CDR3 protein. The table lists about 920,000 distinct CDR3 sequences, about a third of them singletons. For these receptors, no antigen is known. The sequencing used cultured CD8+ T cells from PBMCs, collected from culture after CMV antigen stimulation. These receptors were taken from a human donor in good health (CMV status not recorded). Some clones in this sample may be carry-over from other donors' samples. CDR3s include the opening cysteine and the closing phenylalanine or tryptophan. The order of the fields is J gene, V gene, CDR3 protein.

j_gene: TRBJ2-7
v_gene: TRBV12-3/TRBV12-4
CDR3aa: CASSLSPAYEQYF

j_gene: TRBJ2-6
v_gene: TRBV18
CDR3aa: CASSPTYYSGANVLTF

j_gene: TRBJ1-3
v_gene: TRBV10-3
CDR3aa: CAAGLTTDSGNTIYF

j_gene: TRBJ1-2
v_gene: TRBV7-6
CDR3aa: CASSPGQGYGYTF

j_gene: TRBJ2-1
v_gene: TRBV7-2
CDR3aa: CASSPLAGALNEQFF

j_gene: TRBJ2-1
v_gene: TRBV9
CDR3aa: CASSEPPDSYNEQFF

j_gene: TRBJ1-5
v_gene: TRBV20-1
CDR3aa: CSARGKGPPYSNQPQHF

j_gene: TRBJ2-3
v_gene: TRBV7-3
CDR3aa: CASSLWVRGDGTDTQYF

j_gene: TRBJ2-3
v_gene: TRBV6-6
CDR3aa: CASSPDRGRIDTQYF

j_gene: TRBJ1-4
v_gene: TRBV12-3/TRBV12-4
CDR3aa: CASSFSRDLSPTNEKLFF

j_gene: TRBJ2-3
v_gene: TRBV2
CDR3aa: CASKARAGSTDTQYF

j_gene: TRBJ2-2
v_gene: TRBV12-3/TRBV12-4
CDR3aa: CASTLGGHMDSGELFF

j_gene: TRBJ1-1
v_gene: TRBV6-6
CDR3aa: CASSYSTENTEAFF

j_gene: TRBJ2-1
v_gene: TRBV27
CDR3aa: CASSPGSDEQFF

j_gene: TRBJ2-1
v_gene: TRBV10-3
CDR3aa: CAISDDGGLYNEQFF

j_gene: TRBJ2-6
v_gene: TRBV9
CDR3aa: CASSLPGSSGANVLTF

j_gene: TRBJ2-3
v_gene: TRBV7-9
CDR3aa: CASSLDLEDTQYF

j_gene: TRBJ2-5
v_gene: TRBV29-1
CDR3aa: CSVDRGEGQYF

j_gene: TRBJ1-5
v_gene: TRBV7-2
CDR3aa: CASSLERDSNQPQHF

j_gene: TRBJ1-5
v_gene: TRBV12-3/TRBV12-4
CDR3aa: CASSFYTEDRGPFNSNQPQHF

j_gene: TRBJ2-2
v_gene: TRBV2
CDR3aa: CAVLLGEYTGELFF

j_gene: TRBJ2-2
v_gene: TRBV10-3
CDR3aa: CAISESGQEWVTGELFF

j_gene: TRBJ2-1
v_gene: TRBV7-2
CDR3aa: CASSLEGRYNEQFF

j_gene: TRBJ1-5
v_gene: TRBV20-1
CDR3aa: CSARDPAGWNNQPQHF

j_gene: TRBJ2-7
v_gene: TRBV27
CDR3aa: CASSLSLRAAQYF

j_gene: TRBJ1-2
v_gene: TRBV7-9
CDR3aa: CAIQQGSYGYTF

j_gene: TRBJ1-1
v_gene: TRBV28
CDR3aa: CASSFPRTANTEAFF

j_gene: TRBJ2-3
v_gene: TRBV7-6
CDR3aa: CASSFTGRTDTQYF

j_gene: TRBJ1-2
v_gene: TRBV10-3
CDR3aa: CAIKDDERASYTF

j_gene: TRBJ2-2
v_gene: TRBV6-4
CDR3aa: CASSVYSSAAELFF

j_gene: TRBJ2-7
v_gene: TRBV7-6
CDR3aa: CASSSPQSYEQYF

j_gene: TRBJ1-1
v_gene: TRBV7-3
CDR3aa: CASSLRGELSHRAPSEAFF

j_gene: TRBJ2-3
v_gene: TRBV27
CDR3aa: CATEKREGDTDTQYF

j_gene: TRBJ2-5
v_gene: TRBV6-2/TRBV6-3
CDR3aa: CASSYQGLAVYQETQYF

j_gene: TRBJ2-1
v_gene: TRBV6-1
CDR3aa: CASITGIWNEQFF

j_gene: TRBJ1-2
v_gene: TRBV10-3
CDR3aa: CAISEGGGREDYGYTF

j_gene: TRBJ2-1
v_gene: TRBV5-1
CDR3aa: CASSLTAGLSGGLLDEQFF

j_gene: TRBJ2-1
v_gene: TRBV20-1
CDR3aa: CSARKGGTYNEQFF

j_gene: TRBJ1-1
v_gene: TRBV7-2
CDR3aa: CASSLGDGRWAEAFF

j_gene: TRBJ2-3
v_gene: TRBV7-8
CDR3aa: CASSFRGRNTDTQYF

j_gene: TRBJ2-1
v_gene: TRBV4-2
CDR3aa: CASSQEGPSYNEQFF

j_gene: TRBJ1-3
v_gene: TRBV7-9
CDR3aa: CASSPNGGYSGNTIYF

j_gene: TRBJ2-3
v_gene: TRBV7-9
CDR3aa: CASSPQRSARHTDTQYF

j_gene: TRBJ2-3
v_gene: TRBV28
CDR3aa: CASSFGGASTDTQYF

j_gene: TRBJ1-5
v_gene: TRBV5-8
CDR3aa: CASSFPGQGGQPQHF

j_gene: TRBJ2-3
v_gene: TRBV4-1
CDR3aa: CASSQDWGRIDTQYF

j_gene: TRBJ2-1
v_gene: TRBV11-2
CDR3aa: CASIEVSEQFF

j_gene: TRBJ2-5
v_gene: TRBV12-3/TRBV12-4
CDR3aa: CASSSPSETQYF

j_gene: TRBJ2-3
v_gene: TRBV4-1
CDR3aa: CASSQEPSGGNAYF

j_gene: TRBJ1-2
v_gene: TRBV7-9
CDR3aa: CASSLKKAGVYGYTF

j_gene: TRBJ2-3
v_gene: TRBV29-1
CDR3aa: CSVENRGADTQYF

j_gene: TRBJ2-1
v_gene: TRBV4-3
CDR3aa: CASSLGPGANEQFF

j_gene: TRBJ2-3
v_gene: TRBV12-3/TRBV12-4
CDR3aa: CASSPWTSGGTDTQYF

j_gene: TRBJ1-2
v_gene: TRBV20-1
CDR3aa: CSALGTPNYGYTF